Presented here are 17 T cell receptor beta chains from one specimen sequenced in a study of shared clonotypes between healthy human individuals. Generated by immunoSEQ multiplex PCR, the TCRdb table keeps only in-frame clones and is missing some. This sample carries about 2.1 million clones, just over 90% of them seen once, and the ten largest clones take around 1.7%. The naive CD8 subset, CD45RO-negative cells positively selected for CCR7, excluded terminally differentiated effector memory CD45RA+ cells. The sequencing input was naive CD8+ T cells from PBMCs. These receptors were taken from a man aged 18 to 35 in good health. Some clones in this sample may be carry-over from other donors' samples.

This clone appeared once. This chain links TRBV4-3 with TRBJ2-1; maybe TRBD2 (5 bases). Looked up from germline, CDR1 is LGHNA and CDR2 is YSLEER. The ends were cut back, 0 bases at V and 7 bases at J, with 25 bases in the middle. This CDR3 comprises 19 residues. In DNA form, the CDR3 reads TGCGCCAGCAGCCAAGATCCTAGCATTTTTGCGGCGGAAGGAAATGAGCAGTTCTTC. Translation gives CASSQDPSIFAAEGNEQFF.

The rearrangement joins TRBV7-8 to TRBJ2-5; the match to TRBD1 covers 12 bases. This CDR3 comprises 17 residues. CDR1 and CDR2 (germline): SGHVS, FQNEAQ. V trimming: 7 bases; J trimming: 5 bases; junction bases outside the gene matches: 14. CDR3 nucleotides: TGTGCCAGCAACAACCCCTGGGGACAGGGGGCGCGTGAGACCCAGTACTTC. Protein: CASNNPWGQGARETQYF.

The chain has TRBV19 and TRBJ2-2, with TRBD2 identical over 7 bases. V shed 0 bases and J 0 bases; nucleotides not matched to a gene: 1. Germline values: CDR1 LNHDA, CDR2 SQIVND (reference sequence). The length of the CDR3 is 16 residues. The CDR3 protein is CASSIESGTNTGELFF. The CDR3 region has the DNA TGTGCCAGTAGTATAGAGAGCGGGACGAACACCGGGGAGCTGTTTTTT.

The rearrangement links TRBV7-2 to TRBJ2-1, with D possibly being TRBD2 (6 bases). Trimming left V 3 bases short and J 0 bases short, with 15 bases between. The CDR3 runs to 17 residues. The germline gives CDR1 SGHTA, CDR2 FQGNSA. CDR3 region: CASSFWEARASYNEQFF. CDR3 in DNA: TGTGCCAGCAGCTTCTGGGAGGCGCGGGCCTCCTACAATGAGCAGTTCTTC.

The chain carries TRBV2 and TRBJ1-4; 11 bases line up with TRBD1. CDR1 and CDR2 from the germline V gene are SNHLY and FYNNEI. The CDR3 has 16 amino acids. V lost 2 bases and J lost 9; bases outside the gene matches: 8. This CDR3 is CASSETYGTGGQKLFF. CDR3 DNA: TGTGCCAGCAGTGAAACTTACGGGACAGGGGGGCAAAAACTGTTTTTT.

This clone appeared once. The chain recombines TRBV12-5 with TRBJ2-3; 15 nucleotides match TRBD2. Germline loops: CDR1 LGHNT, CDR2 FRNRAP. Trimming took 5 bases from V and 3 from J; bases not matched to a gene: 3. The CDR3 is 16 residues long. The CDR3 region is CASGIGTSGRTDTQYF. The CDR3 DNA follows: TGTGCTAGTGGTATAGGGACTAGCGGGAGGACAGATACGCAGTATTTT.

The chain has TRBV4-2 and TRBJ2-7; the match to TRBD2 covers 14 bases. CDR1 is LGHNA and CDR2 is YNFKEQ in the germline V gene. V lost 3 bases, J lost 4 bases, and 5 bases stayed unmatched. The CDR3 contains 16 residues. The CDR3 loop is CASSQGRLAGGYEQYF. DNA of the CDR3: TGTGCCAGCAGCCAGGGACGACTAGCGGGAGGGTACGAGCAGTACTTC.

The rearrangement joins TRBV5-8 to TRBJ1-2; D perhaps matches TRBD1 (5 bases). V shed 5 bases and J shed 1 base, with 9 bases lying between them. CDR3 length equals 13 residues. Germline values: CDR1 SGHTS, CDR2 YDEGEE. CDR3 DNA: TGTGCCAGCAGGGGGGTGCTTAACTATGGCTACACCTTC. Its protein is CASRGVLNYGYTF. The full variable domain, rest sourced from reference TRBV5-8 and TRBJ1-2, is EAGVTQSPTHLIKTRGQQATLRCSPISGHTSVYWYQQALGLGLQFLLWYDEGEERNRGNFPPRFSGRQFPNYSSELNVNALELEDSALYLCASRGVLNYGYTFGSGTRLTVV.

The chain links TRBV5-8 to TRBJ2-1; 14 bases fit TRBD2. Trimming took 1 base from V and 8 from J; bases not matched to a gene: 5. This CDR3 comprises 16 residues. Germline CDR1 and CDR2: SGHTS and YDEGEE. CDR3 amino acids: CASSLRTSGRFYEQFF. The CDR3 DNA reads as TGTGCCAGCAGCTTGCGGACTAGCGGGAGGTTTTATGAGCAGTTCTTC.

The chain couples TRBV6-5 to TRBJ2-7; 7 bases map to TRBD1. The CDR3 covers 15 residues. Trimming removed 2 bases from V and 2 bases from J; junction bases left unmatched: 6. The germline V gene has CDR1 MNHEY and CDR2 SVGAGI. Here the CDR3 reads CASSYLERGPYEQYF. CDR3 in DNA: TGTGCCAGCAGTTACCTGGAGAGGGGGCCCTACGAGCAGTACTTC.

J is TRBJ1-2 and V is TRBV6-6; D call uncertain. The germline V gene encodes CDR1 MNHNY and CDR2 SVGAGI (reference sequence). The V end was cut by 4 bases, the J end by 2 bases, with 14 bases between. The CDR3 has 15 residues. The CDR3 sequence: CASSSSPARNYGYTF. CDR3 nucleotides: TGTGCCAGCAGTTCATCCCCGGCCCGCAACTATGGCTACACCTTC.

The chain uses TRBV30 and TRBJ2-1, with D uncertain. The CDR3 consists of 16 residues. Per germline, CDR1 GTSNPN and CDR2 SVGIG (reference sequence). The V end lost 2 bases, the J end lost 9 bases, and 23 bases lay between the germline ends. Here the CDR3 DNA reads TGTGCCTGGAGTATTAGGGAAATAGCCTGGGATCTTGAGCAGTTCTTC. Amino acids: CAWSIREIAWDLEQFF.

The chain combines TRBV12-5 with TRBJ2-7; 10 positions match TRBD2. Germline trimming cut 6 bases from V and 3 bases from J; bases unmatched to any gene: 20. The CDR3 spans 19 residues. Per the germline V gene, CDR1 is LGHNT and CDR2 is FRNRAP. The CDR3 DNA reads TGTGCTAGTGGGCAGCCCGGACTAGCGGAGGTCCTCTACTACTACGAGCAGTACTTC. Its protein product is CASGQPGLAEVLYYYEQYF.

V and J are TRBV7-9 and TRBJ2-7; tentative D call: TRBD1 (5 bases). V was pared by 7 bases and J by 1 base, with 8 bases between. Per germline, CDR1 SEHNR and CDR2 FQNEAQ (reference sequence). The length of the CDR3 is 12 residues. CDR3 sequence reads: CASKGISYEQYF. The CDR3 coding sequence is TGTGCCAGCAAGGGGATATCCTACGAGCAGTACTTC.

The genes are TRBV7-8 and TRBJ2-1; no clear D. Trimming left V 2 bases short and J 5 bases short, with 10 bases between. This CDR3 spans 14 amino acids. CDR1 and CDR2 (germline): SGHVS, FQNEAQ. CDR3 sequence reads: CASSLLARDNEQFF. The DNA of the CDR3 is TGTGCCAGCAGCTTATTGGCGAGAGACAATGAGCAGTTCTTC.

The CDR3 region has the DNA TGTGCCAGCAGCTATCGGCGGGGAGGGGGGTTTGAGCAGTTCTTC. The encoded protein is CASSYRRGGGFEQFF. The V gene is TRBV7-6, the J gene TRBJ2-1, with a weak D call TRBD2 (7 bases). The CDR3 length is 15 residues. V dropped 4 bases and J dropped 9 bases, with 19 bases sitting between them. CDR1 and CDR2 from the germline V gene are SGHVS and FNYEAQ.

Points on this clone: Other nucleotide sequences from this sample produce the same CDR3. The chain couples TRBV27 to TRBJ2-7; 10 nucleotides match TRBD1. Germline CDR1 MNHEY, CDR2 SMNVEV (reference sequence). This CDR3 is built from 14 residues. J was trimmed by 3 bases and V by 4 bases; bases with no gene match: 3. CDR3 residues: CASSSTGGSYEQYF. CDR3 nucleotide sequence: TGTGCCAGCAGTTCGACAGGGGGCAGCTACGAGCAGTACTTC.